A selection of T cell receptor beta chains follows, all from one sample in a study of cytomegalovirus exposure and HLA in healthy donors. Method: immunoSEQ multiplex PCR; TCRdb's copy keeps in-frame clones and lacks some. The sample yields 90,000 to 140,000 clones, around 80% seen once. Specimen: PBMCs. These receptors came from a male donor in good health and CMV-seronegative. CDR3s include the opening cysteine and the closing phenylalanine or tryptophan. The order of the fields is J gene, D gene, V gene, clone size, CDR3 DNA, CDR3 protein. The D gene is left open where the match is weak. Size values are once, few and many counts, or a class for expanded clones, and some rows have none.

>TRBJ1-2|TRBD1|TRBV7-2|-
TGTGCCAGCAGCCCCCAAGGACAGGGTGGCTATGGCTACACCTTC
CASSPQGQGGYGYTF
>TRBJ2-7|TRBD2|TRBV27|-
TGTGCCAGCAGTTTACCGGGACTAGCGGGCCTCATCTACGAGCAGTACTTC
CASSLPGLAGLIYEQYF
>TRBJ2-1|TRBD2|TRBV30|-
TGTGCCTGGAGTCTGGGTAGCGGGTCACATGAGCAGTTCTTC
CAWSLGSGSHEQFF
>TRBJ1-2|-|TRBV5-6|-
TGTGCCAGCAGCAAAGACAGGAGCCATTCCCCTTTCGATGGCTACACCTTC
CASSKDRSHSPFDGYTF
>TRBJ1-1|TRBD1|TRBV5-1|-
TGCGCCAGCAGCTCGACAGGGGACCCCATGAACACTGAAGCTTTCTTT
CASSSTGDPMNTEAFF
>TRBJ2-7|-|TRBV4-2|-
TGTGCCAGCAGCCAAGATGTTAGGGGGGAGCAGTACTTC
CASSQDVRGEQYF
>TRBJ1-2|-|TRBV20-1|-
TGCAGTGAGGGGTTACTTGGTGGCTACACCTTC
CSEGLLGGYTF
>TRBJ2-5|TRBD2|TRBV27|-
TGTGCCAGCAGTCTCGGACTAGCGGGAGGGCCAGGGGAGACCCAGTACTTC
CASSLGLAGGPGETQYF
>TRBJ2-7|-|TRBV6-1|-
TGTGCCAGCAGTGAAAGGTACGGGAGCTCCTACGAGCAGTACTTC
CASSERYGSSYEQYF
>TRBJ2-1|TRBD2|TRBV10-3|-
TGTGCCATCAGTGATACGACAGGGGATATTCGGACTAGCGGCTACAATGAGCAGTTCTTC
CAISDTTGDIRTSGYNEQFF
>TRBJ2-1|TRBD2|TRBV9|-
TGTGCCAGCAGCGTAGCGGGGACTAGCGGGAGAACCAATGAGCAGTTCTTC
CASSVAGTSGRTNEQFF
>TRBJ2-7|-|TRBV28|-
TGTGCCAGCAGCACCCGGGACACCCGTAGATTC
CASSTRDTRRF
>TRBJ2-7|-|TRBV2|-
TGTGCCAGCATCGAGGGCAGGACCTACGAGCAGTACTTC
CASIEGRTYEQYF
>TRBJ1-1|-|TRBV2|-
TGTGCCAGCAAGGCAGGGGTGGGAAGAACTGAAGCTTTCTTT
CASKAGVGRTEAFF
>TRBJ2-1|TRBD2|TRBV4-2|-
TGTGCCAGCAGCCAAGATCCTGCTAGCGGGATAACAATCCAGTTCTTC
CASSQDPASGITIQFF
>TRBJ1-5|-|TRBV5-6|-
TGTGCCAGCAGCTTGCTAGGGGACAATCAGCCCCAGCATTTT
CASSLLGDNQPQHF
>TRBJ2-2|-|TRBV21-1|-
TGTGCCAGCACCCAAACTGGACTAGCGGGTCTCACCGGGGAGCTGTTTTTT
CASTQTGLAGLTGELFF
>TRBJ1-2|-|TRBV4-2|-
TGTGCCAGCAGCCAAGAGACACCTTCTAACTATGGCTACACCTTC
CASSQETPSNYGYTF
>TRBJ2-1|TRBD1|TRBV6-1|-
TGTGCCAGCGGCGCTCGGACAGGAAGCCGCAATGAGCAGTTCTTC
CASGARTGSRNEQFF
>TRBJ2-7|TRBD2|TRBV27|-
TGTGCCAGCGCGCTTAATGCGGGGGCCTACGAGCAGTACTTC
CASALNAGAYEQYF
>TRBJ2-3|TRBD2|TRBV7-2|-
TGTGCCAGCAGCTTAGTAGGGACTAGCGAGGCAGATACGCAGTATTTT
CASSLVGTSEADTQYF
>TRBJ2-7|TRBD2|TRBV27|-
TGTGCCAGCAGTTTAATTAGCGGGAGGGAGGGGAGCGAGCAGTACTTC
CASSLISGREGSEQYF
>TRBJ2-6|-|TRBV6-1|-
TGTGCCAGCAGTGAAGCCTGGGCCCTCTCCGTCCTGACTTTC
CASSEAWALSVLTF
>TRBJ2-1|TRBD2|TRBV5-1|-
TGCGCCAGCAGTTCGACTAGCGGCTCAGATGAGCAGTTCTTC
CASSSTSGSDEQFF
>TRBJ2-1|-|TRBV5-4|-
TGTGCCAGCAGCTTGGAGTGGGGCAATCACAATGAGCAGTTCTTC
CASSLEWGNHNEQFF
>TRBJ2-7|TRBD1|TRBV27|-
TGTGCCAGCAGTTTCGGGACAGGGGCCGGGTACGAGCAGTACTTC
CASSFGTGAGYEQYF
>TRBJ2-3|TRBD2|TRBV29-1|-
TGCAGCGCCCAGGGGCTAGCGGGGTTCACAGATACGCAGTATTTT
CSAQGLAGFTDTQYF
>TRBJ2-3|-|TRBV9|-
TGTGCCAGCAGCCTGAGTTGGGGCATGGGCACAGATACGCAGTATTTT
CASSLSWGMGTDTQYF
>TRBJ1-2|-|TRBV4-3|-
TGCGCCAGCAGCCAAGAGGCTCGCTTGACAGCTAACTATGGCTACACCTTC
CASSQEARLTANYGYTF
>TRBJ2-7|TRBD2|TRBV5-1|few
TGCGCCAGCAGCGCTAGCGGGAGCCGCTCCTACGAGCAGTACTTC
CASSASGSRSYEQYF
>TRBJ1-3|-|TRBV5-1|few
TGCGCCAGCAGCTCTACGCCTTCTGGAAACACCATATATTTT
CASSSTPSGNTIYF
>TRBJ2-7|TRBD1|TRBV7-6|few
TGTGCCAGCAGTCAAGGAGGGGACAGGAGTACAAGGCAGTACTTC
CASSQGGDRSTRQYF
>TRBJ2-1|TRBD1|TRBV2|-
TGTGCCAGCTCTGGACAGGGGTCCTACAATGAGCAGTTCTTC
CASSGQGSYNEQFF
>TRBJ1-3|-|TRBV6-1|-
TGTGCCAGCAGTGAATCCGCCGGTAGGGACATTGGCTCTGGAAACACCATATATTTT
CASSESAGRDIGSGNTIYF
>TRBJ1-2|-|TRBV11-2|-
TGTGCCAGCAGCCCCCTGAACTATGGCTACACCTTC
CASSPLNYGYTF
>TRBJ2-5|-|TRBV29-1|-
TGCAGCGTTGGAACAGCTGGATCCCAAGAGACCCAGTACTTC
CSVGTAGSQETQYF
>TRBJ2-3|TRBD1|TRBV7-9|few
TGTGCCAGCAGCCCGGACAGGGATCTAGCGCGTCGCGGCACAGATACGCAGTATTTT
CASSPDRDLARRGTDTQYF
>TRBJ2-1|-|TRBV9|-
TGTGCCAGCACCCTGGGAGGAATAGGGAATGAGCAGTTCTTC
CASTLGGIGNEQFF
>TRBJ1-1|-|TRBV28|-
TGTGCCAGCAGCCTTCTGGACAGAAGGAGCACTGAAGCTTTCTTT
CASSLLDRRSTEAFF
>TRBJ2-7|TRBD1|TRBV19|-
TGTGCCAGTAGTCCTCGGCAGGGGGCAATCGAGCAGTACTTC
CASSPRQGAIEQYF
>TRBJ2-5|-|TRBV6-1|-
TGTGCCAGCAGCTTGAAATCGGGTTTACAAGAGACCCAGTACTTC
CASSLKSGLQETQYF
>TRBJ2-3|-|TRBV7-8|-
TGTGCCAGCAGCTTAGACACAGGGTTTTCAGATACGCAGTATTTT
CASSLDTGFSDTQYF
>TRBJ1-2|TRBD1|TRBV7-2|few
TGTGCCAGCAGCTTTGCGAGACAGGGGGCGAGTGGCTACACCTTC
CASSFARQGASGYTF
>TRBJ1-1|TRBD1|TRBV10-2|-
TGCGCCAGCAGGAGAAATACCGGGACAGCGACTGAAGCTTTCTTT
CASRRNTGTATEAFF
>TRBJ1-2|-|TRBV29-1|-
TGCAGCGTCGGCGACCCGGGTCCATCGGCCGGTGGCTACACCTTC
CSVGDPGPSAGGYTF